This T cell receptor beta chain was found in a study of technical replicates of blood from four donors. The data were produced by immunoSEQ multiplex PCR, yet TCRdb's version contains in-frame clones alone and is incomplete. The sample has about 58,000 clones, 90% to 95% seen once. This CDR3 has 17 amino acids. Trimming cost V 3 bases and J 4 bases, with 19 bases left between them. Germline-derived CDR1 and CDR2 are SGHTA and FQGNSA. The sample comprised PBMCs. This TCR came from a human donor in good health. Some clones in this sample may be carry-over from other donors' samples. The genes are TRBV7-2 and TRBJ2-1, with D tentatively TRBD2 (6 bases). CDR3 bases: TGTGCCAGCAGCTTTTACAGTTCTGTGGGACTTTACAATGAGCAGTTCTTC. It encodes CASSFYSSVGLYNEQFF.